The rows below give T cell receptor beta chains drawn from one sample of a study of preoperative IRX-2 immunotherapy in early breast cancer. Sequencing was performed with immunoSEQ multiplex PCR; in TCRdb, only in-frame clones are kept and a portion is missing. This sample has thousands of clones, with under 85% found just once. Specimen: tumor tissue, collected before IRX-2 immunotherapy. The receptor set was obtained from a human donor with breast cancer. The CDR3 runs from the conserved cysteine through the conserved F or W. The D gene is left open where the match is weak. Only part of the rows carry a size: once, few, many, or a class if the clone is expanded.

J gene: TRBJ1-4
clone size: NA
V gene: TRBV18
D gene: NA
CDR3 DNA: TGTGCCAGCTCACCACTGGGGGGCTCTAATGAAAAACTGTTTTTT
CDR3 protein: CASSPLGGSNEKLFF

J gene: TRBJ2-7
clone size: NA
V gene: TRBV28
D gene: NA
CDR3 DNA: TGTGCCAGCAGTGCCGACAGGTTCTCTGTCTCCGAGCAGTACTTC
CDR3 protein: CASSADRFSVSEQYF

J gene: TRBJ2-3
clone size: NA
V gene: TRBV15
D gene: NA
CDR3 DNA: TGTGCCACCAGCAGAGAGTCCGGACACTCGAATACGCAGTATTTT
CDR3 protein: CATSRESGHSNTQYF

J gene: TRBJ2-5
clone size: NA
V gene: TRBV29-1
D gene: TRBD2
CDR3 DNA: TGCAGCGTTGTGTTGCGGGGGGGAGGTATTTTGAGGACCCAGTACTTC
CDR3 protein: CSVVLRGGGILRTQYF

J gene: TRBJ2-6
clone size: NA
V gene: TRBV18
D gene: NA
CDR3 DNA: TGTGCCAGCTCACCACGGGGCCTCTCTGGGGCCAACGTCCTGACTTTC
CDR3 protein: CASSPRGLSGANVLTF

J gene: TRBJ2-7
clone size: NA
V gene: TRBV6-8
D gene: TRBD1
CDR3 DNA: TGTGCCACCTCGGGACAGGGTGACGAGCAGTACTTC
CDR3 protein: CATSGQGDEQYF

J gene: TRBJ2-6
clone size: once
V gene: TRBV6-8
D gene: NA
CDR3 DNA: TGTGCCAGCAGTTACGGCAACTCCGGGGCCAACGTCCTGACTTTC
CDR3 protein: CASSYGNSGANVLTF

J gene: TRBJ1-1
clone size: NA
V gene: TRBV18
D gene: NA
CDR3 DNA: TGTGCCAGCTCACCAGATCCGAACACTGAAGCTTTCTTT
CDR3 protein: CASSPDPNTEAFF

J gene: TRBJ2-5
clone size: NA
V gene: TRBV7-5
D gene: NA
CDR3 DNA: TGTGCCAGCAGCGCTGAGACATCGGCCAAGAAAATAAAAGAGACCCAGTACTTC
CDR3 protein: CASSAETSAKKIKETQYF

J gene: TRBJ2-5
clone size: NA
V gene: TRBV11-3
D gene: TRBD1
CDR3 DNA: TGTGCCAGCAGCTCCGGAATAGGACAGGTTGAAGAGACCCAGTACTTC
CDR3 protein: CASSSGIGQVEETQYF

J gene: TRBJ1-1
clone size: NA
V gene: TRBV25-1
D gene: NA
CDR3 DNA: TGTGCCAGCAGTGCCCTGGGGGGAGGGAACACTGAAGCTTTCTTT
CDR3 protein: CASSALGGGNTEAFF

J gene: TRBJ1-2
clone size: NA
V gene: TRBV19
D gene: NA
CDR3 DNA: TGTGCCAGTAGCCTTCAGGGGATTCCATACTACACCTTC
CDR3 protein: CASSLQGIPYYTF

J gene: TRBJ2-2
clone size: NA
V gene: TRBV19
D gene: NA
CDR3 DNA: TGTGCCAGTATGGATGGCGGGGTTTATTACGGGAACACCGGGGAGCTGTTTTTT
CDR3 protein: CASMDGGVYYGNTGELFF

J gene: TRBJ1-2
clone size: NA
V gene: TRBV6-8
D gene: NA
CDR3 DNA: TGTGCCAGCAGTTACTATAGGGAGGGGGGCTACACCTTC
CDR3 protein: CASSYYREGGYTF

J gene: TRBJ2-3
clone size: NA
V gene: TRBV7-7
D gene: NA
CDR3 DNA: TGTGCCAGCAGCCTTTTCTGGGGGGCCAGGGATTCGAGCGAGGATACGCAGTATTTT
CDR3 protein: CASSLFWGARDSSEDTQYF

J gene: TRBJ1-4
clone size: NA
V gene: TRBV18
D gene: NA
CDR3 DNA: TGTGCCAGCTCACCGGGGTGGCAGGGAAATGAAAAACTGTTTTTT
CDR3 protein: CASSPGWQGNEKLFF

J gene: TRBJ2-3
clone size: NA
V gene: TRBV30
D gene: NA
CDR3 DNA: TGTGCCTGGAGTGGACAGACAGATACGCAGTATTTT
CDR3 protein: CAWSGQTDTQYF

J gene: TRBJ2-2
clone size: NA
V gene: TRBV19
D gene: NA
CDR3 DNA: TGTGCCAGTAGTCCCCGGGACTCACCAACCGGGGAGCTGTTTTTT
CDR3 protein: CASSPRDSPTGELFF

J gene: TRBJ2-7
clone size: once
V gene: TRBV28
D gene: NA
CDR3 DNA: TGTGCCAGCAGTAGCCTGGAAACAGTTTCCTACGAGCAGTACTTC
CDR3 protein: CASSSLETVSYEQYF

J gene: TRBJ2-3
clone size: NA
V gene: TRBV29-1
D gene: NA
CDR3 DNA: TGCAGCGTTGATTGGGGGGCGAAAGATACGCAGTATTTT
CDR3 protein: CSVDWGAKDTQYF

J gene: TRBJ1-1
clone size: NA
V gene: TRBV15
D gene: NA
CDR3 DNA: TGTGCCGCCGGGGATCCCTCCCTGCACACTGAAGCTTTCTTT
CDR3 protein: CAAGDPSLHTEAFF

J gene: TRBJ1-1
clone size: once
V gene: TRBV5-1
D gene: NA
CDR3 DNA: TGCGCCAGCAGCTTGGGGGCAGGAGTCACTGAAGCTTTCTTT
CDR3 protein: CASSLGAGVTEAFF

J gene: TRBJ1-5
clone size: NA
V gene: TRBV6-8
D gene: NA
CDR3 DNA: TGTGCCAGCCTGAGGCAAGGGGCGGGTCAGCCCCAGCATTTT
CDR3 protein: CASLRQGAGQPQHF

J gene: TRBJ2-7
clone size: few
V gene: TRBV11-3
D gene: TRBD1
CDR3 DNA: TGTGCCAGCAGAACCAGCCCCGGGACAGGGATTATTCAGTACTTC
CDR3 protein: CASRTSPGTGIIQYF

J gene: TRBJ1-6
clone size: NA
V gene: TRBV19
D gene: TRBD1
CDR3 DNA: TGTGCCAGTAGTTGGGGGACAGGCCGCTCCTATAATTCACCCCTCCACTTT
CDR3 protein: CASSWGTGRSYNSPLHF

J gene: TRBJ2-5
clone size: NA
V gene: TRBV19
D gene: NA
CDR3 DNA: TGTGCCAGTAGTACCCAAGCCGGGACTACCCAGTACTTC
CDR3 protein: CASSTQAGTTQYF

J gene: TRBJ1-1
clone size: medium-sized
V gene: TRBV11-3
D gene: NA
CDR3 DNA: TGTGCCAGCAGCTTGGGTAATGGTTTAGGGCGAACTGAAGCTTTCTTT
CDR3 protein: CASSLGNGLGRTEAFF

J gene: TRBJ1-1
clone size: NA
V gene: TRBV2
D gene: NA
CDR3 DNA: TGTGCCAGCAGTGGGCAGGTCAACACTGAAGCTTTCTTT
CDR3 protein: CASSGQVNTEAFF

J gene: TRBJ1-2
clone size: once
V gene: TRBV6-7
D gene: NA
CDR3 DNA: TGTGCCAGCAGTTACTCGCCAGCTAACTATGGCTACACCTTC
CDR3 protein: CASSYSPANYGYTF

J gene: TRBJ2-7
clone size: NA
V gene: TRBV7-7
D gene: TRBD2
CDR3 DNA: TGTGCCAGCAGCGGCCCTAGCGGGGGACCCTACGAGCAGTACTTC
CDR3 protein: CASSGPSGGPYEQYF

J gene: TRBJ1-2
clone size: medium-sized
V gene: TRBV18
D gene: NA
CDR3 DNA: TGTGCCAGCTCACCTGGGAGGCAGGATTATGGCTACACCTTC
CDR3 protein: CASSPGRQDYGYTF

J gene: TRBJ1-1
clone size: NA
V gene: TRBV5-1
D gene: NA
CDR3 DNA: TGCGCCAGCAGCTTGGGACTGCGGGCGGGGACTGAAGCTTTCTTT
CDR3 protein: CASSLGLRAGTEAFF

J gene: TRBJ1-1
clone size: NA
V gene: TRBV6-8
D gene: TRBD1
CDR3 DNA: TGTGCCAGCAGTTATCCGACAGGGGGAGAGGCTTTCTTT
CDR3 protein: CASSYPTGGEAFF

J gene: TRBJ2-5
clone size: NA
V gene: TRBV28
D gene: TRBD2
CDR3 DNA: TGTGCCAGCAGTTTACCAGCGGGGGATCTGGGGATAGAGACCCAGTACTTC
CDR3 protein: CASSLPAGDLGIETQYF

J gene: TRBJ1-5
clone size: NA
V gene: TRBV19
D gene: NA
CDR3 DNA: TGTGCCAGCGAGTTGAGGTCCTTCAATCAGCCCCAGCATTTT
CDR3 protein: CASELRSFNQPQHF

J gene: TRBJ2-2
clone size: once
V gene: TRBV7-1
D gene: NA
CDR3 DNA: TGTGCCAGCAGCTCCCATCTTCGCGGGGAGCTGTTTTTT
CDR3 protein: CASSSHLRGELFF

J gene: TRBJ2-5
clone size: NA
V gene: TRBV5-1
D gene: NA
CDR3 DNA: TGCGCCAGCAGCCTCGGTCTGAGGCAAGAGACCCAGTACTTC
CDR3 protein: CASSLGLRQETQYF

J gene: TRBJ2-3
clone size: NA
V gene: TRBV5-1
D gene: TRBD2
CDR3 DNA: TGCGCCAGCAGCTGGGGACTACGCACAGATACGCAGTATTTT
CDR3 protein: CASSWGLRTDTQYF

J gene: TRBJ1-4
clone size: NA
V gene: TRBV23-1
D gene: NA
CDR3 DNA: TGCGCCAGCAGCCAAGTACTGACAGGCGGGGCAACTAATGAAAAACTGTTTTTT
CDR3 protein: CASSQVLTGGATNEKLFF

J gene: TRBJ1-3
clone size: NA
V gene: TRBV23-1
D gene: NA
CDR3 DNA: TGCGCCAGCAGCTTTTTCTCTGGAAACACCATATATTTT
CDR3 protein: CASSFFSGNTIYF

J gene: TRBJ2-2
clone size: NA
V gene: TRBV5-1
D gene: NA
CDR3 DNA: TGCGCCAGCAGCCCCGAGCCCGTGGGGAACACCGGGGAGCTGTTTTTT
CDR3 protein: CASSPEPVGNTGELFF

J gene: TRBJ2-3
clone size: NA
V gene: TRBV6-8
D gene: NA
CDR3 DNA: TGTGCCAGCAGGGATCCGTTGGAAGATACGCAGTATTTT
CDR3 protein: CASRDPLEDTQYF

J gene: TRBJ2-5
clone size: NA
V gene: TRBV6-8
D gene: TRBD2
CDR3 DNA: TGTGCCAGCAGCCGGGGGGTAGGGCACACGTACGAGACCCAGTACTTC
CDR3 protein: CASSRGVGHTYETQYF

J gene: TRBJ1-4
clone size: few
V gene: TRBV5-1
D gene: NA
CDR3 DNA: TGCGCCAGCAGCTTTGCAGGGTCGAATGAAAAACTGTTTTTT
CDR3 protein: CASSFAGSNEKLFF

J gene: TRBJ2-3
clone size: NA
V gene: TRBV7-5
D gene: NA
CDR3 DNA: TGTGCCAGCAGGTTTAGTGGAGCGGGTTGGGTAGATACGCAGTATTTT
CDR3 protein: CASRFSGAGWVDTQYF

J gene: TRBJ2-7
clone size: medium-sized
V gene: TRBV11-3
D gene: NA
CDR3 DNA: TGTGCCAGCAGCTTAGTAGCGGATCGCTCCTACGAGCAGTACTTC
CDR3 protein: CASSLVADRSYEQYF

J gene: TRBJ2-3
clone size: few
V gene: TRBV30
D gene: NA
CDR3 DNA: TGTGCCTGGAGCTTGGCAGATACGCAGTATTTT
CDR3 protein: CAWSLADTQYF

J gene: TRBJ2-7
clone size: NA
V gene: TRBV19
D gene: NA
CDR3 DNA: TGTGCCAGTAGGCTCGACAGCACCTACGAGCAGTACTTC
CDR3 protein: CASRLDSTYEQYF

J gene: TRBJ2-5
clone size: NA
V gene: TRBV7-6
D gene: NA
CDR3 DNA: TGTGCCAGCAGTGTATTTCAGGGGCAAGAGACCCAGTACTTC
CDR3 protein: CASSVFQGQETQYF

J gene: TRBJ2-3
clone size: once
V gene: TRBV18
D gene: NA
CDR3 DNA: TGTGCCAGCTCACCAGGAGGGAACACAGATACGCAGTATTTT
CDR3 protein: CASSPGGNTDTQYF